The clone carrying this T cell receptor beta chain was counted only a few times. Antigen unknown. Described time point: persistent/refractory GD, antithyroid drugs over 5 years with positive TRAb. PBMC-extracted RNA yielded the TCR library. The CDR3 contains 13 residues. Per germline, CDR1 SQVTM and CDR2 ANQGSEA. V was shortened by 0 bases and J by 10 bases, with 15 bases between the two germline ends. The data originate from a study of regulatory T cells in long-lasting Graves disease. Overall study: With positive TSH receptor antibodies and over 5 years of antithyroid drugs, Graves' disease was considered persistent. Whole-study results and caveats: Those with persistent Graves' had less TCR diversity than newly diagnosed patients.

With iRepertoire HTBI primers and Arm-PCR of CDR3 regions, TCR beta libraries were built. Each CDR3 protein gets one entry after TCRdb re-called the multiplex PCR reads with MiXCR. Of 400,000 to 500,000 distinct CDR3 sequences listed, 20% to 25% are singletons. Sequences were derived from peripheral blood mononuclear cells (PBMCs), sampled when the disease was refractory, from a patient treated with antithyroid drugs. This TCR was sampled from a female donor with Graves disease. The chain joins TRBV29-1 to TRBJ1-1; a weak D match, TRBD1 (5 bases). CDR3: CSVEEVVRDGAFF. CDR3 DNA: TGCAGCGTTGAAGAGGTGGTCCGGGACGGAGCTTTCTTT.